These T cell receptor beta chains were read from a single sample in a study of OX40 agonist ivuxolimab in advanced cancers. Using immunoSEQ multiplex PCR, the repertoire was profiled, and TCRdb retains in-frame clones only, with some absent. The repertoire holds around 95,000 clones, with 85% to 95% as singletons. Sequenced material: CD4+ or CD8+ T cells sorted from blood, taken in a trial of the OX40 agonist ivuxolimab. The receptor source for this set is an adult with an advanced solid tumor such as melanoma, head and neck, liver or kidney cancer. Each CDR3 is given with its conserved first and last residue. The D gene is left open where the match is weak. Size values are once, few and many counts, or a class for expanded clones, and some rows have none.

clone_size: NA
v_call: TRBV19
d_call: TRBD1
j_call: TRBJ1-3
cdr3_nt: TGTGCCAGTAGTATCAGACGACAGGGCTGGGCTGGAAACACCATATATTTT
cdr3_aa: CASSIRRQGWAGNTIYF

clone_size: few
v_call: TRBV11-2
d_call: TRBD1
j_call: TRBJ2-3
cdr3_nt: TGTGCCAGCAGCTTAGGAAGGGGGCCTCGCACAGATACGCAGTATTTT
cdr3_aa: CASSLGRGPRTDTQYF

clone_size: NA
v_call: TRBV6-5
d_call: NA
j_call: TRBJ2-7
cdr3_nt: TGTGCCAGCAGCCCACAGAACGGACCCTACGAGCAGTACTTC
cdr3_aa: CASSPQNGPYEQYF

clone_size: NA
v_call: TRBV2
d_call: TRBD1
j_call: TRBJ2-7
cdr3_nt: TGTGCCAGCAGCATAAACCGGGACAGGGCGTCGTCGGCCTCCTACGAGCAGTACTTC
cdr3_aa: CASSINRDRASSASYEQYF

clone_size: NA
v_call: TRBV7-9
d_call: NA
j_call: TRBJ1-1
cdr3_nt: TGTGCCAGCAGCTTGGCGGTCGGGCCCATGGGAGCTTTCTTT
cdr3_aa: CASSLAVGPMGAFF

clone_size: NA
v_call: TRBV29-1
d_call: TRBD1
j_call: TRBJ2-7
cdr3_nt: TGCAGCGTTGAGGGACAGGGGCTGGACGAGCAGTACTTC
cdr3_aa: CSVEGQGLDEQYF

clone_size: NA
v_call: TRBV6-6
d_call: NA
j_call: TRBJ2-3
cdr3_nt: TGTGCCGGGGGGGGACAGGGCACAGATACGCAGTATTTT
cdr3_aa: CAGGGQGTDTQYF

clone_size: once
v_call: TRBV7-2
d_call: NA
j_call: TRBJ1-1
cdr3_nt: TGTGCCAGCAGCTTAGGGCAGAACACTGAAGCTTTCTTT
cdr3_aa: CASSLGQNTEAFF

clone_size: NA
v_call: TRBV6-1
d_call: NA
j_call: TRBJ2-3
cdr3_nt: TGTGCCAGCAACAGCAGAAGCACAGATACGCAGTATTTT
cdr3_aa: CASNSRSTDTQYF

clone_size: NA
v_call: TRBV2
d_call: TRBD2
j_call: TRBJ2-7
cdr3_nt: TGTGCCAGCAGTGAAGTCAATAGCGGGAGGGCCCTCTACGAGCAGTACTTC
cdr3_aa: CASSEVNSGRALYEQYF

clone_size: NA
v_call: TRBV28
d_call: TRBD1
j_call: TRBJ1-4
cdr3_nt: TGTGCCAGCAGTCTTACAGGGGGATTGAGGGAAAAACTGTTTTTT
cdr3_aa: CASSLTGGLREKLFF

clone_size: NA
v_call: TRBV28
d_call: NA
j_call: TRBJ1-2
cdr3_nt: TGTGCCAGCACCAGAGGAGTCTATGGCTACACCTTC
cdr3_aa: CASTRGVYGYTF

clone_size: NA
v_call: TRBV18
d_call: NA
j_call: TRBJ2-5
cdr3_nt: TGTGCCAGCTCACCTGGACAGGGAGGGGAGACCCAGTACTTC
cdr3_aa: CASSPGQGGETQYF

clone_size: once
v_call: TRBV27
d_call: NA
j_call: TRBJ2-1
cdr3_nt: TGTGCCAGCACCCTTTATGGTGGAGGAGGTAGGCGGGTTAATGAGCAGTTCTTC
cdr3_aa: CASTLYGGGGRRVNEQFF

clone_size: NA
v_call: TRBV5-6
d_call: NA
j_call: TRBJ1-1
cdr3_nt: TGTGCCAGCAGCTTGGTCGGGGACCCGAACACTGAAGCTTTCTTT
cdr3_aa: CASSLVGDPNTEAFF

clone_size: NA
v_call: TRBV7-3
d_call: NA
j_call: TRBJ1-5
cdr3_nt: TGTGCCAGCAGCTTTGGAGAAAATCAGCCCCAGCATTTT
cdr3_aa: CASSFGENQPQHF

clone_size: NA
v_call: TRBV11-1
d_call: NA
j_call: TRBJ2-7
cdr3_nt: TGTGCCAGCAGCTTAGGTTCGGGCTACGAGCAGTACTTC
cdr3_aa: CASSLGSGYEQYF

clone_size: NA
v_call: TRBV11-2
d_call: TRBD2
j_call: TRBJ2-5
cdr3_nt: TGTGCCAGCAGCTTTGGGACTAGCTCTAACCAAGAGACCCAGTACTTC
cdr3_aa: CASSFGTSSNQETQYF

clone_size: few
v_call: TRBV2
d_call: NA
j_call: TRBJ1-1
cdr3_nt: TGTGCCAGCAGTGCGGGGGCTGGGACTGAAGCTTTCTTT
cdr3_aa: CASSAGAGTEAFF

clone_size: NA
v_call: TRBV6-5
d_call: NA
j_call: TRBJ1-1
cdr3_nt: TGTGCCAGCAGTCAAGACATGAACACTGAAGCTTTCTTT
cdr3_aa: CASSQDMNTEAFF

clone_size: few
v_call: TRBV10-1
d_call: TRBD1
j_call: TRBJ2-2
cdr3_nt: TGCGCCAGCAGTGCACAGGGGACGGAGCTGTTTTTT
cdr3_aa: CASSAQGTELFF

clone_size: NA
v_call: TRBV11-2
d_call: NA
j_call: TRBJ1-1
cdr3_nt: TGTGCCAGCAGCTCCAACAGGAACACTGAAGCTTTCTTT
cdr3_aa: CASSSNRNTEAFF

clone_size: NA
v_call: TRBV6-1
d_call: NA
j_call: TRBJ2-2
cdr3_nt: TGTGCCAGCAGTGGGCTCCGTAACACCGGGGAGCTGTTTTTT
cdr3_aa: CASSGLRNTGELFF

clone_size: NA
v_call: TRBV2
d_call: NA
j_call: TRBJ2-1
cdr3_nt: TGTGCCAGCAGCCGTCTAGCGAACTCCTACAATGAGCAGTTCTTC
cdr3_aa: CASSRLANSYNEQFF

clone_size: NA
v_call: TRBV11-2
d_call: NA
j_call: TRBJ2-1
cdr3_nt: TGTGCCAGCAGCTTAGATCTCAGTTCCTACATAAATGAGCAGTTCTTC
cdr3_aa: CASSLDLSSYINEQFF

clone_size: NA
v_call: TRBV15
d_call: TRBD2
j_call: TRBJ2-7
cdr3_nt: TGTGCCACCAGCAGAGATCTAGCGGGCAGCTCCTACGAGCAGTACTTC
cdr3_aa: CATSRDLAGSSYEQYF

clone_size: few
v_call: TRBV18
d_call: NA
j_call: TRBJ2-2
cdr3_nt: TGTGCCAGCTCACCAGAGACAGGGGGTAAAGGACTAGCGGTTACCGGGGAGCTGTTTTTT
cdr3_aa: CASSPETGGKGLAVTGELFF

clone_size: NA
v_call: TRBV5-1
d_call: NA
j_call: TRBJ2-5
cdr3_nt: TGCGCCAGCAGCTTGGCTCCGGTCGAGAAAGAGACCCAGTACTTC
cdr3_aa: CASSLAPVEKETQYF

clone_size: NA
v_call: TRBV19
d_call: NA
j_call: TRBJ2-1
cdr3_nt: TGTGCCAGTAAAACTAGTACCTCAGGCAATGAGCAGTTCTTC
cdr3_aa: CASKTSTSGNEQFF

clone_size: NA
v_call: TRBV10-3
d_call: TRBD2
j_call: TRBJ2-2
cdr3_nt: TGTGCCATCAGAACTAGCGGTACCGGGGAGCTGTTTTTT
cdr3_aa: CAIRTSGTGELFF

clone_size: NA
v_call: TRBV4-2
d_call: NA
j_call: TRBJ2-6
cdr3_nt: TGTGCCAGCAGCCAAGATTGGCGGAACATCGGGGCCAACGTCCTGACTTTC
cdr3_aa: CASSQDWRNIGANVLTF

clone_size: NA
v_call: TRBV29-1
d_call: NA
j_call: TRBJ2-2
cdr3_nt: TGCAGCGTTGAAGTTGTGACAGGCGCGCCGAGGAACACCGGGGAGCTGTTTTTT
cdr3_aa: CSVEVVTGAPRNTGELFF

clone_size: NA
v_call: TRBV6-6
d_call: NA
j_call: TRBJ2-3
cdr3_nt: TGTGCCAGCAGCCGCAGGGGCTCCACAGATACGCAGTATTTT
cdr3_aa: CASSRRGSTDTQYF

clone_size: few
v_call: TRBV27
d_call: TRBD2
j_call: TRBJ2-7
cdr3_nt: TGTGCCAGCAGAGACATAGGACTAGCGGGCACCTACGAGCAGTACTTC
cdr3_aa: CASRDIGLAGTYEQYF

clone_size: NA
v_call: TRBV11-2
d_call: NA
j_call: TRBJ1-4
cdr3_nt: TGTGCCAGCAGCTTAGAGGAGTTCTGGGGGGGGACCCTGGGAAAACTGTTTTTT
cdr3_aa: CASSLEEFWGGTLGKLFF

clone_size: NA
v_call: TRBV6-5
d_call: NA
j_call: TRBJ2-6
cdr3_nt: TGTGCCAGCAGGTTTGGGGGCTCTGGGGCCAACGTCCTGACTTTC
cdr3_aa: CASRFGGSGANVLTF

clone_size: NA
v_call: TRBV13
d_call: TRBD1
j_call: TRBJ1-5
cdr3_nt: TGTGCCAGCAGCTTAAGGACAGGGGAGAGCAATCAGCCCCAGCATTTT
cdr3_aa: CASSLRTGESNQPQHF

clone_size: NA
v_call: TRBV29-1
d_call: NA
j_call: TRBJ2-7
cdr3_nt: TGCAGCGTTAGGGAAATGGATCCCTACGAGCAGTACTTC
cdr3_aa: CSVREMDPYEQYF

clone_size: NA
v_call: TRBV30
d_call: NA
j_call: TRBJ1-3
cdr3_nt: TGTGCCTGGCGGTCCTCACAGGGTTATGGAAACACCATATATTTT
cdr3_aa: CAWRSSQGYGNTIYF

clone_size: NA
v_call: TRBV11-2
d_call: NA
j_call: TRBJ2-7
cdr3_nt: TGTGCCAGCAGCTCGTTGGGTAGCGGAAGCTACGAGCAGTACTTC
cdr3_aa: CASSSLGSGSYEQYF

clone_size: NA
v_call: TRBV4-3
d_call: NA
j_call: TRBJ1-3
cdr3_nt: TGCGCCAGCAGCCAAGCCTCGTTGGGAAACACCATATATTTT
cdr3_aa: CASSQASLGNTIYF

clone_size: NA
v_call: TRBV5-5
d_call: TRBD2
j_call: TRBJ2-3
cdr3_nt: TGTGCCAGCAGCTTGATGGTCAGCGGGAGTGTCCCAGATACGCAGTATTTT
cdr3_aa: CASSLMVSGSVPDTQYF

clone_size: once
v_call: TRBV5-1
d_call: NA
j_call: TRBJ2-5
cdr3_nt: TGCGCCAGCAGCCTGGATGGGGGTTTTTTCCTGGAGACCCAGTACTTC
cdr3_aa: CASSLDGGFFLETQYF

clone_size: NA
v_call: TRBV6-1
d_call: NA
j_call: TRBJ1-2
cdr3_nt: TGTGCCAGCAGTGGACGGGACTATTATTATGTTGGCTACACCTTC
cdr3_aa: CASSGRDYYYVGYTF

clone_size: NA
v_call: TRBV7-9
d_call: NA
j_call: TRBJ2-2
cdr3_nt: TGTGCCAGCAGCTCCCCCGGAACAGGGTCGGAGCTGTTTTTT
cdr3_aa: CASSSPGTGSELFF

clone_size: NA
v_call: TRBV5-1
d_call: TRBD1
j_call: TRBJ2-3
cdr3_nt: TGCGCCAGCAGCTTGGAGGGGGCGAAGGGAGATACGCAGTATTTT
cdr3_aa: CASSLEGAKGDTQYF